The clone carrying this T cell receptor beta chain was counted a few times. Assay: immunoSEQ multiplex PCR; the TCRdb copy retains only in-frame clones and omits some. The table has about 84,000 clones, 75% to 85% seen once; the top ten hold 9.5% to 13%. The CDR3 length is 15 residues. Germline loops: CDR1 SGHAT, CDR2 FQNNGV. J lost 5 bases, V lost 4 bases, and 6 bases had no gene match. The data were obtained in a study of control samples from healthy donors and cancer patients. The source is a man aged 60 to 75 with head and neck cancer. Sample: PBMCs. The rearrangement links TRBV11-2 to TRBJ2-1; TRBD2 aligns across 9 bases. The CDR3 DNA reads as TGTGCCAGCAGCTATAGCGGGAGCTTAAACAATGAGCAGTTCTTC. Its protein product is CASSYSGSLNNEQFF.